The rows below give T cell receptor beta chains drawn from one sample of a study of cytomegalovirus exposure and HLA in healthy donors. The table came from immunoSEQ multiplex PCR; TCRdb's copy has only in-frame clones and leaves some out. Of 150,000 to 200,000 clones listed, 75% to 80% are singletons. Sequenced sample: PBMCs. The receptors come from a man aged 45-65 years in good health and CMV-seropositive. The conserved cysteine and the conserved F or W are not part of the CDR3 here.

v_call	j_call	cdr3_aa
TRBV2	TRBJ1-5	ASRQFGSMAGHNQPQH
TRBV5-6	TRBJ2-7	ASSLGTGFNEQY
TRBV2	TRBJ1-1	ASIEVKGTEAF
TRBV5-1	TRBJ1-5	ASSQTWDQPQH
TRBV7-2	TRBJ1-5	ASSLGDRAQPQH
TRBV7-2	TRBJ2-2	ASSLSQGGTGELF
TRBV7-3	TRBJ2-3	ASSLLGAADTQY
TRBV21-1	TRBJ2-4	ASTPDRENIQY
TRBV30	TRBJ2-1	AWSVPGKRSNEQF
TRBV15	TRBJ2-1	ATSRTSGGKNEQF
TRBV7-2	TRBJ2-3	ASSLGAGGSNTQY
TRBV19	TRBJ2-2	ASSPGQSRNGELF
TRBV27	TRBJ1-5	ASSLSGSNQPQH
TRBV7-6	TRBJ2-7	ASSLVSRAYEQY
TRBV5-5	TRBJ2-1	ASSSQESEQF
TRBV5-1	TRBJ2-2	ASSFSGQGSTGELF
TRBV5-4	TRBJ2-3	ASSPQGGLDLGTQY
TRBV6-6	TRBJ2-5	ASSPAAETQY
TRBV7-8	TRBJ2-5	ASSFQTSGYQETQY
TRBV5-6	TRBJ2-7	ASSLPSGGTYEQY
TRBV11-2	TRBJ2-2	ATRALRGLNTGELF
TRBV6-5	TRBJ1-1	ASSYSISSEAF
TRBV11-2	TRBJ1-2	ASSLSRGGNYGYT
TRBV5-5	TRBJ2-5	ASSFPGGTWRETQY
TRBV4-2	TRBJ2-2	ASSQGAGPTGELF
TRBV6-1	TRBJ1-1	ASSAWGLTEAF
TRBV9	TRBJ1-6	ASSVATRGMGNSPLH
TRBV7-2	TRBJ2-5	ASSLGRSPQETQY
TRBV4-1	TRBJ2-7	ASSQGHPGSYEQY
TRBV4-2	TRBJ2-1	ASSPSGLAGGTYNEQF
TRBV5-4	TRBJ2-6	ASSPGAINSGANVLT
TRBV5-6	TRBJ2-1	ASSPNSGGAVLDNEQF
TRBV6-1	TRBJ1-1	ASSHPAVLTEAF
TRBV19	TRBJ2-1	ATRRGNDNEQF
TRBV7-2	TRBJ1-2	ASSLDRLANYGYT
TRBV4-3	TRBJ1-5	ASSQDPGAQPQH
TRBV28	TRBJ1-1	ASSQNRGRAF
TRBV5-1	TRBJ1-4	ASSLGGQGIEKLF
TRBV30	TRBJ1-3	AWSGSGATIY
TRBV9	TRBJ2-3	ASNSIKTGAKSDTQY
TRBV12-1	TRBJ2-3	ASSWPNRGRSRGTDTQY
TRBV25-1	TRBJ2-2	ASSDLGQLNTGELF
TRBV2	TRBJ2-5	ATAVQETQY
TRBV5-5	TRBJ2-5	ASSFNQGGGETQY
TRBV28	TRBJ2-3	ASSWGQGPYTDTQY
TRBV13	TRBJ2-2	ASSGGGAWIGELF
TRBV9	TRBJ2-1	ASSAHPGSRLKIFSNEQF
TRBV10-2	TRBJ1-6	ASSDGVWTTVLH
TRBV4-1	TRBJ2-2	ASSQEEFSNTGELF
TRBV13	TRBJ2-5	ASSLKTSPRETQY
TRBV7-9	TRBJ2-5	ASSRTSGGQETQY
TRBV4-1	TRBJ2-3	ASSQDQAGGVTQY
TRBV7-2	TRBJ2-7	ASSLNRGLYEQY
TRBV28	TRBJ2-3	ASSVIGGMYTQY
TRBV27	TRBJ1-6	ASTMTDAYNSPLH